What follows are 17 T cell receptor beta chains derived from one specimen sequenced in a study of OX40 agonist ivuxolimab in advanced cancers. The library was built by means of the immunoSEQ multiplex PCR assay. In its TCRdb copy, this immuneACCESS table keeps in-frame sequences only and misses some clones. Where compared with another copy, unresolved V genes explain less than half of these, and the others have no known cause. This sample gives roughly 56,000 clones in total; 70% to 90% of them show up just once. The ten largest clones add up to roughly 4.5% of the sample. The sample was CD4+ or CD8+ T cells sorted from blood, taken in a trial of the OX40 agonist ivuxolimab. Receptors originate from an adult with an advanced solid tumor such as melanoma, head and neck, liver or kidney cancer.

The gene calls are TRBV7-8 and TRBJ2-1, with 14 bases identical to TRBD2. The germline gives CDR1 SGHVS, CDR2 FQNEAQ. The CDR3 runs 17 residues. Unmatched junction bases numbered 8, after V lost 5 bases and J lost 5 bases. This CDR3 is CASSLRTSGRLDNEQFF. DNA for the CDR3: TGTGCCAGCAGCCTTCGGACTAGCGGGAGGTTGGACAATGAGCAGTTCTTC.

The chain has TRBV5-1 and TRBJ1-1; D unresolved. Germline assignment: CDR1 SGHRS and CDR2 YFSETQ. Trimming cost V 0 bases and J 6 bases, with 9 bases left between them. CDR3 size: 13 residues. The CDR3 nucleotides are TGCGCCAGCAGCTTGGTTAGGACCGCTGAAGCTTTCTTT. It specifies CASSLVRTAEAFF.

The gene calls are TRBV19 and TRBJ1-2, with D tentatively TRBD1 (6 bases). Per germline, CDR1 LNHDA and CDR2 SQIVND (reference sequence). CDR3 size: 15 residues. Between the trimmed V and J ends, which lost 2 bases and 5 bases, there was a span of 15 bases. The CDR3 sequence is CASSIMSAGHYGYTF. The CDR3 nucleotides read TGTGCCAGTAGTATAATGTCCGCGGGACATTATGGCTACACCTTC.

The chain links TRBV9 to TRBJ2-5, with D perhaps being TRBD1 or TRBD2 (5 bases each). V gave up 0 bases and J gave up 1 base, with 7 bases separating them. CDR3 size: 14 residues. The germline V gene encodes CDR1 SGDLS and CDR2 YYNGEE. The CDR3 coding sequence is TGTGCCAGCAGCGTAGAAGGGACCCAAGAGACCCAGTACTTC. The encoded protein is CASSVEGTQETQYF. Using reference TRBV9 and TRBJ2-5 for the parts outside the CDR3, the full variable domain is DSGVTQTPKHLITATGQRVTLRCSPRSGDLSVYWYQQSLDQGLQFLIQYYNGEERAKGNILERFSAQQFPDLHSELNLSSLELGDSALYFCASSVEGTQETQYFGPGTRLLVL.

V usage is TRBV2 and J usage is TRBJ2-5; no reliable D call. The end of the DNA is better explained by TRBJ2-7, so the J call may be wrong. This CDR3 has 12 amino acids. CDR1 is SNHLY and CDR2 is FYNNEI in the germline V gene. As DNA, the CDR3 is TGTGCCAGCAAGGGCGTTTTGTACGAGCAGTACTTC. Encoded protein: CASKGVLYEQYF.

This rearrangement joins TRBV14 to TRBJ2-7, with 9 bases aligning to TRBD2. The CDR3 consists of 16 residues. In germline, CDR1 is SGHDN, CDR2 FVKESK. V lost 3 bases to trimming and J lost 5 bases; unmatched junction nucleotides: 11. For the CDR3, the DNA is TGTGCCAGCAGCCACGGGAGGGGTAGCGGGAGCCACGAGCAGTACTTC. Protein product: CASSHGRGSGSHEQYF.

CDR3 region: CASRPTGLAGEVYEQYF. The CDR3 DNA reads as TGTGCCAGCAGACCTACGGGACTAGCGGGAGAAGTCTACGAGCAGTACTTC. This chain uses TRBV11-3 with TRBJ2-7, with 14 bases identical to TRBD2. The CDR3 has 17 residues. V dropped 6 bases and J dropped 3; count of bases not matched to a gene: 10. Germline V gene sequence: CDR1 SGHNT, CDR2 YENEEA.

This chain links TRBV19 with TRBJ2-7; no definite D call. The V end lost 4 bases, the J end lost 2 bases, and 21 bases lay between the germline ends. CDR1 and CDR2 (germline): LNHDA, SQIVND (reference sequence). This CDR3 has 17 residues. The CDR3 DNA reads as TGTGCCAGTAGTAAGTCTGACGGAAGCTTCATACCCTACGAGCAGTACTTC. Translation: CASSKSDGSFIPYEQYF.

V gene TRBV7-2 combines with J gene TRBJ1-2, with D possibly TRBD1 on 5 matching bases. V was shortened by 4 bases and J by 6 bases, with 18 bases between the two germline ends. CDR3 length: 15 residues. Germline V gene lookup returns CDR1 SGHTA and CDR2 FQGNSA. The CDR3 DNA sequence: TGTGCCAGCAGCTATACCGGGACCGATGAGAATGGCTACACCTTC. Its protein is CASSYTGTDENGYTF.

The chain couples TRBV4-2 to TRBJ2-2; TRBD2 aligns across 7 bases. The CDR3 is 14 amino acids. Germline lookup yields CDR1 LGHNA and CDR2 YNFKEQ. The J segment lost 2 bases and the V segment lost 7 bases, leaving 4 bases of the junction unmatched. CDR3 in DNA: TGTGCCAGCAAGGGACTAAGTAACACCGGGGAGCTGTTTTTT. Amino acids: CASKGLSNTGELFF.

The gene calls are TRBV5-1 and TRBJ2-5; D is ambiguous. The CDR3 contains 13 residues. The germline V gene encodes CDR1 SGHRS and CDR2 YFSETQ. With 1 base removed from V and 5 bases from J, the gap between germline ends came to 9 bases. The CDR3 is CASSLTVGETQYF. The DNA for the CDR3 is TGCGCCAGCAGCTTGACAGTCGGGGAGACCCAGTACTTC.

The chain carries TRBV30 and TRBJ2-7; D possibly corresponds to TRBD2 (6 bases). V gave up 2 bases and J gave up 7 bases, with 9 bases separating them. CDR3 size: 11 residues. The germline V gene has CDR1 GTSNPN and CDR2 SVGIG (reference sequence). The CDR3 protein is CAWSSGDEQYF. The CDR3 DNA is TGTGCCTGGAGTTCGGGGGATGAGCAGTACTTC.

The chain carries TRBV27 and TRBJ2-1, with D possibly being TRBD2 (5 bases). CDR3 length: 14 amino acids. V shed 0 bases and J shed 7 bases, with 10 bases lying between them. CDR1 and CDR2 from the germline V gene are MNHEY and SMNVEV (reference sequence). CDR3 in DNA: TGTGCCAGCAGTTTATCGACTATTATTAATGAGCAGTTCTTC. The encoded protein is CASSLSTIINEQFF.

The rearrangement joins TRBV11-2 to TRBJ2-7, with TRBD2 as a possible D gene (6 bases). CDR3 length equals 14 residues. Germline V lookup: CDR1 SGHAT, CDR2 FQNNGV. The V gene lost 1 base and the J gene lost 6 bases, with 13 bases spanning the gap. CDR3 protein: CASSLVVGAGEQYF. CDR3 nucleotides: TGTGCCAGCAGCTTAGTGGTGGGAGCGGGCGAGCAGTACTTC. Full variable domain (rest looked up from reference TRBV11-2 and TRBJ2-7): EAGVAQSPRYKIIEKRQSVAFWCNPISGHATLYWYQQILGQGPKLLIQFQNNGVVDDSQLPKDRFSAERLKGVDSTLKIQPAKLEDSAVYLCASSLVVGAGEQYFGPGTRLTVT.

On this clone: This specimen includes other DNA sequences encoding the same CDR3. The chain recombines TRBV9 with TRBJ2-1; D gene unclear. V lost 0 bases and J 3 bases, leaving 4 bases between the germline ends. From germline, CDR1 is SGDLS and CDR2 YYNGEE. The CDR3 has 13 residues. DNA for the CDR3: TGTGCCAGCAGCGTAGGTGTCTACAATGAGCAGTTCTTC. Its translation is CASSVGVYNEQFF.

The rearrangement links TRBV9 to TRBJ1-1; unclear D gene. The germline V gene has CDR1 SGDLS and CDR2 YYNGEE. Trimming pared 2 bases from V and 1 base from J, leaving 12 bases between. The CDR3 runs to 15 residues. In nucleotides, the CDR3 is TGTGCCAGCAGCGTCGGGATTTCGGAGAACACTGAAGCTTTCTTT. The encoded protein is CASSVGISENTEAFF.

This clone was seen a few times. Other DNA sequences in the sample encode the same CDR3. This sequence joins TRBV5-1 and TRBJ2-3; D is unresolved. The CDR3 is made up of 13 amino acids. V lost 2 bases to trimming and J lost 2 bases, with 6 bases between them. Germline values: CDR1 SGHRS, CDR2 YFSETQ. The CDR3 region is CASSLIPTDTQYF. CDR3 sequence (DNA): TGCGCCAGCAGCTTAATTCCCACAGATACGCAGTATTTT.